These 11 T cell receptor beta chains were all obtained from the same sample, sequenced in a study of beta chain features in type 1 diabetes. Investigators reverse transcribed all isolated RNA, so they sequenced expressed TCRB transcripts. Sequenced by immunoSEQ multiplex PCR; TCRdb stores in-frame clones only, minus some. The table shows hundreds of thousands of clones, with 25% to 35% occurring only once. The sample comprised naive CD4+ T cells from blood. These receptors all come from a man younger than 35 in good health.

The chain joins TRBV30 to TRBJ2-3; no clear D. The CDR3 contains 12 residues. The germline V gene has CDR1 GTSNPN and CDR2 SVGIG (reference sequence). The V end was cut by 1 base, the J end by 4 bases, with 6 bases between. Here the CDR3 DNA reads TGTGCCTGGAGTGGGGCAGCAGATACGCAGTATTTT. As protein: CAWSGAADTQYF.

With regard to this clone: An end of the junction differs from the germline gene, which may be a read error. V usage is TRBV7-2 and J usage is TRBJ2-7; a possible D gene is TRBD2 (6 bases). Germline lookup yields CDR1 SGHTA and CDR2 FQGNSA. CDR3 size: 14 residues. The CDR3 loop is CASSLIEGRYGQYF. CDR3 in DNA: TGTGCCAGCAGCTTAATCGAAGGGAGGTACGGGCAGTACTTC. The whole variable domain, filled in from reference TRBV7-2 and TRBJ2-7, reads GAGVSQSPSNKVTEKGKDVELRCDPISGHTALYWYRQSLGQGLEFLIYFQGNSAPDKSGLPSDRFSAERTGGSVSTLTIQRTQQEDSAVYLCASSLIEGRYGQYFGPGTRLTVT.

This clone has a handful of counts. CDR3 sequence reads: CASRDPGANVLTF. The CDR3 DNA is TGTGCCAGCAGGGATCCTGGGGCCAACGTCCTGACTTTC. This chain connects TRBV28 to TRBJ2-6; D is undetermined. Germline V lookup: CDR1 MDHEN, CDR2 SYDVKM. Between the trimmed V and J ends, which lost 6 bases and 2 bases, there was a span of 5 bases. This CDR3 spans 13 amino acids.

The gene calls are TRBV5-1 and TRBJ2-1; D perhaps matches TRBD2 (6 bases). Germline loops: CDR1 SGHRS, CDR2 YFSETQ. CDR3 length: 16 residues. Trimming took 4 bases from V and 4 from J, leaving 18 bases between them. The CDR3 DNA follows: TGCGCCAGCAGCCGGGGCACGGGGGACCCATACAATGAGCAGTTCTTC. Protein: CASSRGTGDPYNEQFF.

The DNA of the CDR3 is TGTGCCAGCAGTGGATACCCAGGGAACTATGGCTACACCTTC. As protein: CASSGYPGNYGYTF. The rearrangement joins TRBV2 to TRBJ1-2; possibly TRBD1 for D (5 bases). From germline, CDR1 is SNHLY and CDR2 FYNNEI. The CDR3 extends over 14 amino acids. V was pared by 4 bases and J by 2 bases, with 11 bases between.

The chain joins TRBV23-1 to TRBJ2-1; D is ambiguous. TRBV23-1 is known as an ORF, though its function is uncertain. The V end was cut by 6 bases, the J end by 4 bases, with 10 bases between. The CDR3 totals 13 residues. CDR3 nucleotide sequence: TGCGCCAGCAGCCAAGACCGGTACAATGAGCAGTTCTTC. It is translated as CASSQDRYNEQFF.

The chain combines TRBV7-2 with TRBJ2-7; D gene unclear. The V and J ends lost 1 base and 0 bases respectively, with 10 bases between them. This CDR3 has 15 residues. The germline V gene has CDR1 SGHTA and CDR2 FQGNSA. CDR3 DNA: TGTGCCAGCAGCTTAGTACGATGGAGCTCCTACGAGCAGTACTTC. Its protein product is CASSLVRWSSYEQYF. Full variable domain (missing parts from reference TRBV7-2 and TRBJ2-7): GAGVSQSPSNKVTEKGKDVELRCDPISGHTALYWYRQSLGQGLEFLIYFQGNSAPDKSGLPSDRFSAERTGGSVSTLTIQRTQQEDSAVYLCASSLVRWSSYEQYFGPGTRLTVT.

The chain carries TRBV5-1 and TRBJ2-1, with TRBD2 as a possible D gene (6 bases). The CDR3 is 15 amino acids. Per the germline V gene, CDR1 is SGHRS and CDR2 is YFSETQ. Trimming stripped 1 base from V and 4 bases from J, with 12 bases between. The CDR3 DNA reads as TGCGCCAGCAGCTTGATATCGCGGGAATACAATGAGCAGTTCTTC. It specifies CASSLISREYNEQFF.

This clone was found a few times. V usage is TRBV5-1 and J usage is TRBJ2-1, with TRBD2 matching 10 bases. Looked up from germline, CDR1 is SGHRS and CDR2 is YFSETQ. J gave up 5 bases and V 1 base, and 12 bases lay outside the gene matches. This CDR3 has 18 residues. The CDR3 here is CASSLMWGIAGGDNEQFF. The CDR3 DNA reads as TGCGCCAGCAGCTTGATGTGGGGAATAGCGGGAGGTGACAATGAGCAGTTCTTC.

The V and J genes are TRBV27 and TRBJ1-2; D may be TRBD1 (6 bases). Germline-derived CDR1 and CDR2 are MNHEY and SMNVEV (reference sequence). The CDR3 spans 15 residues. V lost 4 bases and J 4 bases, leaving 16 bases between the germline ends. The CDR3 DNA reads TGTGCCAGCAGTTCACAGGGAGTCTTCAGCTATGGCTACACCTTC. This codes for CASSSQGVFSYGYTF.

The chain recombines TRBV15 with TRBJ1-4, with unresolved D. This CDR3 spans 16 amino acids. The germline CDR1 and CDR2 sequences are LNHNV and YYDKDF (reference sequence). Trimming stripped 0 bases from V and 4 bases from J, with 12 bases between. CDR3 sequence (DNA): TGTGCCACCAGCAGAGATCGGCAGGCGATTAATGAAAAACTGTTTTTT. Translated, it gives CATSRDRQAINEKLFF.